A single sample is the source of the 27 T cell receptor beta chains below, sequenced in a study of blood T cells in healthy people across ages. A second PCR, run for about 7 to 11 cycles, used a sample-barcoded 5' primer plus a J-beta primer mix. TCRdb re-called the 5' RACE reads with MiXCR, one entry per CDR3 protein. The table records 700,000 to 900,000 distinct CDR3 sequences, about 48% of them present only once. Input material: blood. The receptor source for this set is a man older than 75 in good health.

In this sample, this clonotype turned up a few times. The chain is built from TRBV20-1 and TRBJ2-7, with 14 nucleotides matching TRBD2. Germline V CDR1 and CDR2: DFQATT, SNEGSKA (reference sequence). The CDR3 length is 15 residues. Trimming at V came to 5 bases and at J to 7 bases, leaving 10 bases not matched to a gene. CDR3: CSAGLAGGRTSEQYF. In DNA, the CDR3 is TGCAGTGCTGGACTAGCGGGAGGACGTACGTCAGAGCAGTACTTC.

This clonotype was observed a few times. This chain joins TRBV2 and TRBJ2-7, with D possibly matching TRBD2 (5 bases). Trimming cost V 3 bases and J 2 bases, with 11 bases left between them. The CDR3 consists of 14 residues. CDR1 is SNHLY, CDR2 FYNNEI, per germline. CDR3 DNA: TGTGCCAGCAGTGACGGGATTCTTACCTACGAGCAGTACTTC. Amino acid sequence: CASSDGILTYEQYF.

J is TRBJ1-1 and V is TRBV20-1; 12 nucleotides agree with TRBD1. This CDR3 has 15 residues. The V gene's germline CDR1 is DFQATT and CDR2 SNEGSKA (reference sequence). V lost 3 bases to trimming and J lost 6 bases; unmatched junction nucleotides: 8. The CDR3 coding sequence is TGCAGTGCTAGCCGAAGGGACAGGGGGCACGCTGAAGCTTTCTTT. Amino acids: CSASRRDRGHAEAFF.

This clonotype has more than one count but fewer than ten. The chain couples TRBV20-1 to TRBJ2-7; 10 nucleotides agree with TRBD2. V shed 2 bases, J shed 3 bases, and the junction held 4 bases outside the gene matches. Germline V CDR1 and CDR2: DFQATT, SNEGSKA (reference sequence). The CDR3 is made up of 14 amino acids. The CDR3, as DNA: TGCAGTGCTAGACTAGCGGGAGCACTCTACGAGCAGTACTTC. Protein product: CSARLAGALYEQYF.

The rearrangement links TRBV7-9 to TRBJ1-2; D gene uncertain. Germline CDR1 SEHNR, CDR2 FQNEAQ (reference sequence). Trimming took off 4 bases at V and 4 bases at J, with 16 bases between the two ends. The CDR3 covers 15 residues. In nucleotides, the CDR3 is TGTGCCAGCAGCTCCGGACGGGCGCGTTCCTATGGCTACACCTTC. This encodes CASSSGRARSYGYTF.

This clonotype was observed at least ten times. V gene TRBV24-1 combines with J gene TRBJ2-1; D remains ambiguous. The CDR3 loop spans 14 amino acids. Trimming pared 4 bases from V and 8 bases from J, leaving 14 bases between. Germline values: CDR1 KGHDR, CDR2 SFDVKD. The CDR3 spells CATSDSPVADEQFF. CDR3 DNA sequence: TGTGCCACCAGTGACTCCCCGGTCGCGGATGAGCAGTTCTTC.

This clonotype was counted once. The V gene is TRBV6-5, the J gene TRBJ2-2; D not certain. Trimming cost V 4 bases and J 4 bases, with 10 bases left between them. The V gene's germline CDR1 is MNHEY and CDR2 SVGAGI. There are 14 residues in the CDR3. This CDR3 is CASSLSAITGELFF. CDR3 nucleotides: TGTGCCAGCAGTTTATCCGCTATCACCGGGGAGCTGTTTTTT.

CDR3 amino acids: CSARLGGQETQYF. CDR3 bases: TGCAGTGCTAGGCTAGGGGGTCAAGAGACCCAGTACTTC. This chain connects TRBV20-1 to TRBJ2-5; a weak D match, TRBD1 (6 bases). This CDR3 comprises 13 residues. V lost 3 bases and J lost 2, with 10 bases in between. Germline loops: CDR1 DFQATT, CDR2 SNEGSKA (reference sequence).

The chain recombines TRBV18 with TRBJ1-6, with a possible D match to TRBD1 (5 bases). Germline V gene data show CDR1 as KGHSH and CDR2 as LQKENI. V was cut by 2 bases and J by 9 bases, with 11 bases left in between. The CDR3 is 14 amino acids. The CDR3 protein is CASSPVRDGSPLHF. The CDR3 bases are TGTGCCAGCTCACCAGTCAGGGACGGTTCACCCCTCCACTTT.

This chain connects TRBV7-2 to TRBJ2-1; TRBD1 might be the D (7 bases). Germline CDR1 and CDR2: SGHTA and FQGNSA. V gave up 6 bases and J gave up 2 bases, with 17 bases separating them. The CDR3 has 16 residues. CDR3 sequence: CASRPDRAGPYNEQFF. CDR3 in DNA: TGTGCCAGCAGACCCGACAGGGCGGGGCCCTACAATGAGCAGTTCTTC. Together with reference TRBV7-2 and TRBJ2-1, the CDR3 gives the full variable domain: GAGVSQSPSNKVTEKGKDVELRCDPISGHTALYWYRQSLGQGLEFLIYFQGNSAPDKSGLPSDRFSAERTGGSVSTLTIQRTQQEDSAVYLCASRPDRAGPYNEQFFGPGTRLTVL.

This chain connects TRBV9 to TRBJ2-1, with 11 bases aligning to TRBD2. The CDR3 runs to 16 residues. Trimming cost V 2 bases and J 9 bases; bases outside gene matches: 10. Germline values: CDR1 SGDLS, CDR2 YYNGEE. The CDR3 sequence: CASSVRWLAGGSEQFF. The CDR3, as DNA: TGTGCCAGCAGCGTTAGGTGGCTAGCGGGAGGCAGTGAGCAGTTCTTC.

This clonotype was counted a few times. The chain joins TRBV12-5 to TRBJ2-1, with a weak D call TRBD2 (5 bases). The CDR3 covers 17 residues. The germline gives CDR1 LGHNT, CDR2 FRNRAP. The ends were cut back, 2 bases at V and 4 bases at J, with 18 bases in the middle. The CDR3 reads CASGLITGFDQYNEQFF. The CDR3 region has the DNA TGTGCTAGTGGTTTGATCACGGGGTTTGACCAGTACAATGAGCAGTTCTTC. Complete variable domain (other parts from reference TRBV12-5 and TRBJ2-1): DARVTQTPRHKVTEMGQEVTMRCQPILGHNTVFWYRQTMMQGLELLAYFRNRAPLDDSGMPKDRFSAEMPDATLATLKIQPSEPRDSAVYFCASGLITGFDQYNEQFFGPGTRLTVL.

The V and J genes are TRBV29-1 and TRBJ2-7, with D perhaps TRBD2 (6 bases). V gave up 4 bases and J gave up 2 bases, with 9 bases separating them. The CDR3 runs to 12 residues. CDR1 SQVTM and CDR2 ANQGSEA come from the germline V gene. CDR3 amino acids: CSVAASAYEQYF. The DNA for the CDR3 is TGCAGCGTTGCAGCTAGCGCCTACGAGCAGTACTTC.

This clonotype was observed many times. The chain employs TRBV7-2 and TRBJ2-5, with a weak D call TRBD1 (5 bases). Germline V gives CDR1 SGHTA, CDR2 FQGNSA. CDR3 length: 13 residues. The V end lost 0 bases, the J end lost 7 bases, and 9 bases lay between the germline ends. The CDR3 reads CASSLAGVGTQYF. Written as DNA, the CDR3 is TGTGCCAGCAGCTTAGCAGGGGTGGGGACCCAGTACTTC.

This clonotype was found a few times. This CDR3 reads CASSRDRGGNEQFF. CDR3 nucleotides: TGCGCCAGCAGCCGGGACAGGGGGGGCAATGAGCAGTTCTTC. The gene calls are TRBV5-1 and TRBJ2-1; 11 bases agree with TRBD1. Germline trimming cut 4 bases from V and 6 bases from J; bases unmatched to any gene: 3. Germline V gene sequence: CDR1 SGHRS, CDR2 YFSETQ. This CDR3 is built from 14 residues. Filled out from reference TRBV5-1 and TRBJ2-1, the complete variable domain reads KAGVTQTPRYLIKTRGQQVTLSCSPISGHRSVSWYQQTPGQGLQFLFEYFSETQRNKGNFPGRFSGRQFSNSRSEMNVSTLELGDSALYLCASSRDRGGNEQFFGPGTRLTVL.

As concerns this clonotype: A much larger clone is a single base away; this may be a read error. This chain links TRBV6-5 with TRBJ2-1; 13 nucleotides align to TRBD2. The CDR3 has 15 amino acids. Germline V gene data show CDR1 as MNHEY and CDR2 as SVGAGI. CDR3 sequence reads: CASRPGTSGTNERFF. The CDR3 nucleotides read TGTGCCAGCAGACCCGGGACTAGCGGGACCAATGAGCGGTTCTTC.

The J gene is TRBJ2-1, the V gene TRBV3-1, with 12 bases that match TRBD2. CDR1 and CDR2 (germline): LGHDT, YNNKEL (reference sequence). With 4 bases clipped from V and 0 bases from J, the junction kept 4 bases outside the gene matches. The CDR3 is 17 amino acids. Here the CDR3 DNA reads TGTGCCAGCAGCCGGACTAGCGGGGTAAGCTCCTACAATGAGCAGTTCTTC. Encoded protein: CASSRTSGVSSYNEQFF.

The J gene is TRBJ2-7, the V gene TRBV12-5; no clear D gene. The DNA end is a closer match to TRBJ2-5, so the J assignment may be wrong. This CDR3 spans 15 amino acids. The germline V gene encodes CDR1 LGHNT and CDR2 FRNRAP. The CDR3 sequence: CASGPDLALGETQYF. DNA of the CDR3: TGTGCTAGTGGTCCAGATTTAGCTCTAGGGGAGACCCAGTACTTC.

V is TRBV6-5 and J is TRBJ1-2, with a possible D match to TRBD1 (5 bases). V was cut by 7 bases and J by 8 bases, with 20 bases left in between. Looked up from germline, CDR1 is MNHEY and CDR2 is SVGAGI. The CDR3 runs 14 residues. The CDR3 loop reads CASNNWQGAGGYTF. The CDR3 DNA is TGTGCCAGCAACAATTGGCAGGGAGCAGGAGGCTACACCTTC.

The chain employs TRBV2 and TRBJ2-3; TRBD1 aligns across 9 bases. Germline V gene data show CDR1 as SNHLY and CDR2 as FYNNEI. CDR3 length: 15 amino acids. J was trimmed by 14 bases and V by 6 bases; bases with no gene match: 18. CDR3 amino acids: CASSVGQGGHRYAYF. CDR3 bases: TGTGCCAGCAGCGTGGGACAGGGCGGCCACAGATACGCGTATTTT.

This CDR3 reads CASSLPYYGYTF. For the CDR3, the DNA is TGTGCCAGCAGCTTGCCCTACTATGGCTACACCTTC. V and J are TRBV5-5 and TRBJ1-2, with D unclear. The CDR3 totals 12 residues. CDR1 and CDR2 from the germline V gene are SGHKS and YYEKEE (reference sequence). V was clipped by 1 base and J by 3 bases, with 4 bases between them.

This chain uses TRBV6-5 with TRBJ2-7; possibly TRBD1 for D (7 bases). Germline V CDR1 and CDR2: MNHEY, SVGAGI. Trimming cost V 5 bases and J 2 bases, with 13 bases left between them. The CDR3 consists of 14 residues. The CDR3 DNA reads as TGTGCCAGCAGTCGCGGGACAGTAGCCTACGAGCAGTACTTC. This translates into CASSRGTVAYEQYF.

The CDR3 bases are TGCAGTGCTAGATTTGGCGTACCTAGCAAAGGCTTCAATGAGCAGTTCTTC. As protein: CSARFGVPSKGFNEQFF. The V gene is TRBV20-1, the J gene TRBJ2-1; weak D call: TRBD2 (5 bases). The CDR3 covers 17 residues. CDR1 and CDR2 from the germline V gene are DFQATT and SNEGSKA (reference sequence). V dropped 2 bases and J dropped 6 bases, with 23 bases sitting between them.

The CDR3 sequence: CSASPGGLVPNTQYF. The CDR3 DNA reads as TGCAGTGCTAGCCCAGGGGGCTTAGTTCCCAATACGCAGTATTTT. The rearrangement uses TRBV20-1 and TRBJ2-3, with 8 positions matching TRBD1. The CDR3 totals 15 residues. The V gene end was trimmed by 3 bases and the J gene end by 7 bases; junction bases not matched to a gene: 12. Germline CDR1 reads DFQATT; CDR2 reads SNEGSKA (reference sequence).

This clonotype was counted between two and nine times. The V call is TRBV27, the J call TRBJ2-3, with 10 bases aligning to TRBD2. The CDR3 totals 15 residues. Losses at the gene ends were 8 bases for V and 14 bases for J; bases not matched to a gene: 19. The germline gives CDR1 MNHEY, CDR2 SMNVEV (reference sequence). DNA of the CDR3: TGTGCCAGCGCGAGGACTAGCGGAGCCCCGGGGTACGCGTATTTT. This sequence encodes CASARTSGAPGYAYF.

This clonotype has just a few counts. The chain recombines TRBV2 with TRBJ2-5; TRBD1 matches 8 bases. The CDR3 consists of 14 residues. With V trimmed by 6 bases and J by 5 bases, 8 bases remained unmatched. The germline CDR1 and CDR2 sequences are SNHLY and FYNNEI. The CDR3 DNA sequence: TGTGCCAGCAGACTCGGACAGGGCGGGGAGACCCAGTACTTC. Protein sequence: CASRLGQGGETQYF.

This clonotype was picked up a small number of times. This rearrangement joins TRBV4-1 to TRBJ1-4; D gene ambiguous. The germline V gene encodes CDR1 MGHRA and CDR2 YSYEKL. The CDR3 extends over 15 amino acids. V was shortened by 3 bases and J by 0 bases, with 8 bases between the two germline ends. This CDR3 reads CASSQMRTTNEKLFF. Here the CDR3 DNA reads TGCGCCAGCAGCCAGATGAGGACAACTAATGAAAAACTGTTTTTT.